This T cell receptor beta chain was sequenced for a study of blood T cell repertoires in COVID-19. Enrollment of patients from Seattle took place during active infection, with longitudinal follow-up. Germline V CDR1 and CDR2: SGHTA, FQGTGA. The CDR3 is 13 residues long. V was trimmed by 9 bases and J by 3 bases, leaving 14 bases between them. The protocol was immunoSEQ multiplex PCR, while the TCRdb copy is restricted to in-frame clones and leaves out a portion. The sample holds 200,000 to 250,000 clones, approximately 86% seen once. The source is a woman aged 50 to 65 with COVID-19, enrolled during active disease. The sequenced sample consisted of peripheral blood. The gene calls are TRBV7-3 and TRBJ1-1; maybe TRBD1 (5 bases). The CDR3 bases are TGTGCCAGTAGCACAGGTATCTACACTGAAGCTTTCTTT. Translation gives CASSTGIYTEAFF. The complete variable domain, with remaining parts taken from reference TRBV7-3 and TRBJ1-1, reads GAGVSQTPSNKVTEKGKYVELRCDPISGHTALYWYRQSLGQGPEFLIYFQGTGAADDSGLPNDRFFAVRPEGSVSTLKIQRTERGDSAVYLCASSTGIYTEAFFGQGTRLTVV.